Following are 29 T cell receptor beta chains from one sample sequenced in a study of identical twins' blood T cells. MiXCR, applied by TCRdb to the 5' RACE reads, yields one record per CDR3 protein. This table has hundreds of thousands of distinct CDR3 sequences, about 28% appearing once. What was sequenced was PBMCs. The receptor set was obtained from a woman aged 18-49 years in good health.

This chain joins TRBV6-5 and TRBJ2-3, with no clear D. The CDR3 totals 13 residues. V shed 10 bases and J shed 1 base, with 12 bases lying between them. Germline CDR1 reads MNHEY; CDR2 reads SVGAGI. CDR3: CATIGFGTDTQYF. The DNA for the CDR3 is TGTGCCACTATAGGGTTTGGCACAGATACGCAGTATTTT.

The chain combines TRBV5-1 with TRBJ2-1; TRBD1 might be the D (7 bases). Trimming took 1 base from V and 8 from J, leaving 19 bases between them. Per germline, CDR1 SGHRS and CDR2 YFSETQ. This CDR3 has 16 residues. The CDR3 DNA reads TGCGCCAGCAGCTTGACGTCCCGGAGGGGGCTAGATGAGCAGTTCTTC. This encodes CASSLTSRRGLDEQFF.

The CDR3 loop reads CSVDVARSSYNEQFF. The CDR3 DNA follows: TGCAGCGTTGATGTAGCGAGGAGCTCCTACAATGAGCAGTTCTTC. This rearrangement joins TRBV29-1 to TRBJ2-1; D perhaps matches TRBD2 (5 bases). The V end lost 3 bases, the J end lost 0 bases, and 12 bases lay between the germline ends. This CDR3 comprises 15 residues. Germline V gives CDR1 SQVTM, CDR2 ANQGSEA.

The CDR3 spells CASANLAGVSNEQFF. In nucleotides, the CDR3 is TGCGCCAGCGCGAACCTAGCGGGAGTTTCGAATGAGCAGTTCTTC. V is TRBV5-1 and J is TRBJ2-1, with 10 positions matching TRBD2. The J segment lost 7 bases and the V segment lost 7 bases, leaving 11 bases of the junction unmatched. CDR1 and CDR2 (germline): SGHRS, YFSETQ. The CDR3 is 15 residues long.

Notes on this clonotype: The junction differs from germline at one of its ends, possibly a read error. The chain uses TRBV9 and TRBJ2-1; D is ambiguous. Germline V gene sequence: CDR1 SGDLS, CDR2 YYNGEE. This CDR3 is built from 12 residues. The chain's CDR3 is CPSTSLGNEQFF. In nucleotides, the CDR3 is TGTCCCAGCACTTCTCTGGGCAATGAGCAGTTCTTC.

V gene TRBV29-1 combines with J gene TRBJ1-5; tentatively, D is TRBD1 (6 bases). V lost 7 bases, J lost 0 bases, and 16 bases lay in between. The CDR3 covers 15 residues. Germline CDR1 and CDR2: SQVTM and ANQGSEA. DNA of the CDR3: TGCAGCGCCTCAACGGACAGCTATAGCAATCAGCCCCAGCATTTT. Translated, it gives CSASTDSYSNQPQHF.

This clonotype was counted between two and nine times. This chain links TRBV20-1 with TRBJ1-2; unclear D gene. The CDR3 has 14 amino acids. Germline-derived CDR1 and CDR2 are DFQATT and SNEGSKA (reference sequence). The ends were cut back, 6 bases at V and 0 bases at J, with 14 bases in the middle. CDR3 nucleotides: TGCAGTGCCCTAGCACCGAGAGCTAACTATGGCTACACCTTC. Amino acid sequence: CSALAPRANYGYTF.

The chain carries TRBV19 and TRBJ2-3, with D unresolved. The CDR3 extends over 12 amino acids. V lost 3 bases and J lost 3, with 4 bases in between. CDR1 is LNHDA, CDR2 SQIVND, per germline (reference sequence). CDR3 amino acids: CASSMGTDTQYF. CDR3 bases: TGTGCCAGTAGTATGGGAACAGATACGCAGTATTTT.

The rearrangement uses TRBV29-1 and TRBJ1-1; D may be TRBD1 (5 bases). The CDR3 has 11 residues. The V gene lost 6 bases and the J gene lost 6 bases, with 11 bases spanning the gap. Germline V lookup: CDR1 SQVTM, CDR2 ANQGSEA. The CDR3 region is CSVGGGPEAFF. The CDR3 region has the DNA TGCAGCGTCGGGGGGGGACCTGAAGCTTTCTTT.

This clonotype showed up just a few times. The chain employs TRBV11-3 and TRBJ2-5; D is uncertain. From germline, CDR1 is SGHNT and CDR2 YENEEA. Trimming pared 4 bases from V and 3 bases from J, leaving 3 bases between. The CDR3 is made up of 11 amino acids. This CDR3 reads CASSYKETQYF. The CDR3 coding sequence is TGTGCCAGCAGCTATAAAGAGACCCAGTACTTC.

The J gene is TRBJ1-1, the V gene TRBV15; D may be TRBD1 (6 bases). Trimming removed 3 bases at V and 1 base at J, with 9 bases between. The V gene's germline CDR1 is LNHNV and CDR2 YYDKDF (reference sequence). The CDR3 consists of 14 residues. In nucleotides, the CDR3 is TGTGCCACCAGCAGGCTGGGACAGAACACTGAAGCTTTCTTT. It codes for CATSRLGQNTEAFF. Full variable domain (missing parts from reference TRBV15 and TRBJ1-1): DAMVIQNPRYQVTQFGKPVTLSCSQTLNHNVMYWYQQKSSQAPKLLFHYYDKDFNNEADTPDNFQSRRPNTSFCFLDIRSPGLGDTAMYLCATSRLGQNTEAFFGQGTRLTVV.

V and J are TRBV3-1 and TRBJ2-7; the D gene could be TRBD1 or TRBD2 (5 bases each). V gave up 4 bases and J gave up 3 bases, with 13 bases separating them. The germline V gene has CDR1 LGHDT and CDR2 YNNKEL (reference sequence). This CDR3 contains 14 residues. The CDR3 DNA reads as TGTGCCAGCAGCCTACGGGGACCCCTCTACGAGCAGTACTTC. Amino acids: CASSLRGPLYEQYF.

The J gene is TRBJ1-5, the V gene TRBV10-3, with D hard to call. Per germline, CDR1 ENHRY and CDR2 SYGVKD. The CDR3 is 14 amino acids. Deletions cut 6 bases from V and 5 bases from J, with 14 bases between. CDR3 nucleotides: TGTGCCATCAGCCCGCAAGGGATGGATCAGCCCCAGCATTTT. Protein sequence: CAISPQGMDQPQHF.

This clonotype was counted between two and nine times. The V gene is TRBV19, the J gene TRBJ2-2; D gene ambiguous. CDR3 length equals 15 residues. CDR1 is LNHDA and CDR2 is SQIVND in the germline V gene (reference sequence). Between the trimmed V and J ends, which lost 7 bases and 4 bases, there was a span of 16 bases. The CDR3 DNA sequence: TGTGCCAGTAAGATACAAGAGGTGGGCACCGGGGAGCTGTTTTTT. It codes for CASKIQEVGTGELFF.

This clonotype was picked up a small number of times. V and J are TRBV11-3 and TRBJ2-7, with 9 nucleotides matching TRBD2. The CDR3 is 14 amino acids. J gave up 1 base and V 2 bases, and 0 bases lay outside the gene matches. Germline-derived CDR1 and CDR2 are SGHNT and YENEEA. The CDR3 loop is CASSLLAGSYEQYF. The CDR3 bases are TGTGCCAGCAGCTTACTAGCGGGGTCCTACGAGCAGTACTTC.

There are a few counts of this clonotype. This CDR3 reads CASSLSSGSSYNEQFF. CDR3 bases: TGTGCCAGCAGCTTATCCAGCGGGAGCTCCTACAATGAGCAGTTCTTC. The V gene is TRBV7-2, the J gene TRBJ2-1, with TRBD2 matching over 8 bases. There are 16 residues in the CDR3. With 2 bases clipped from V and 0 bases from J, the junction kept 3 bases outside the gene matches. Germline CDR1 reads SGHTA; CDR2 reads FQGNSA. The complete variable domain, with remaining parts taken from reference TRBV7-2 and TRBJ2-1, reads GAGVSQSPSNKVTEKGKDVELRCDPISGHTALYWYRQSLGQGLEFLIYFQGNSAPDKSGLPSDRFSAERTGGSVSTLTIQRTQQEDSAVYLCASSLSSGSSYNEQFFGPGTRLTVL.

This clonotype appeared many times. This chain connects TRBV7-9 to TRBJ1-5; 7 bases fit TRBD1. CDR1 and CDR2 (germline): SEHNR, FQNEAQ (reference sequence). V lost 4 bases, J lost 4 bases, and 7 bases stayed unmatched. The CDR3 length is 15 residues. The CDR3 nucleotides are TGTGCCAGCAGCTCAAACCAGGGGGGAAATCAGCCCCAGCATTTT. This gives the protein CASSSNQGGNQPQHF.

This chain uses TRBV2 with TRBJ1-5, with TRBD1 matching 8 bases. Germline CDR1 SNHLY, CDR2 FYNNEI. Unmatched junction bases numbered 4, after V lost 5 bases and J lost 4 bases. The CDR3 loop spans 14 amino acids. CDR3 DNA: TGTGCCAGCAGTTTTGACAGGGGAAATCAGCCCCAGCATTTT. Residues: CASSFDRGNQPQHF.

A remark on this clonotype: A much larger clone differs by one base, so this may be a read error. The rearrangement links TRBV6-6 to TRBJ1-1; TRBD1 is a possible D gene (6 bases). The germline gives CDR1 MNHNY, CDR2 SVGAGI (reference sequence). CDR3 size: 13 residues. CDR3 bases: TGTGCCAACAGTCTACAGGGCTCAGGGGAAGCTTTCTTT. Amino acid sequence: CANSLQGSGEAFF.

This clonotype came up a few times. The chain uses TRBV6-5 and TRBJ2-7, with D tentatively TRBD1 or TRBD2 (5 bases each). Trimming stripped 8 bases from V and 6 bases from J, with 17 bases between. Germline V lookup: CDR1 MNHEY, CDR2 SVGAGI. The CDR3 spans 13 residues. CDR3 amino acids: CASRKGPLSEQYF. DNA of the CDR3: TGTGCCAGCCGAAAGGGACCTTTATCCGAGCAGTACTTC.

The chain employs TRBV2 and TRBJ2-3, with 8 nucleotides matching TRBD2. Germline V gene lookup returns CDR1 SNHLY and CDR2 FYNNEI. The ends lost 5 bases at V and 2 bases at J; junction bases unmatched: 9. The CDR3 contains 16 residues. The CDR3 spells CASSRGLAQITDTQYF. The CDR3 nucleotides read TGTGCCAGCAGTCGAGGACTAGCACAGATCACAGATACGCAGTATTTT. The full variable domain, its missing parts supplied by reference TRBV2 and TRBJ2-3, is EPEVTQTPSHQVTQMGQEVILRCVPISNHLYFYWYRQILGQKVEFLVSFYNNEISEKSEIFDDQFSVERPDGSNFTLKIRSTKLEDSAMYFCASSRGLAQITDTQYFGPGTRLTVL.

The chain joins TRBV7-9 to TRBJ1-4; D call uncertain. Trimming took off 6 bases at V and 5 bases at J, with 16 bases between the two ends. CDR3 length: 15 residues. The germline V gene has CDR1 SEHNR and CDR2 FQNEAQ (reference sequence). The DNA of the CDR3 is TGTGCCAGCAGTCGTGGACCGAACCTCAATGAAAAACTGTTTTTT. Protein sequence: CASSRGPNLNEKLFF.

This clonotype has a count of ten or more. The V call is TRBV14, the J call TRBJ1-2, with D maybe TRBD1 (5 bases). CDR1 is SGHDN, CDR2 FVKESK, per germline. The V end lost 4 bases, the J end lost 5 bases, and 17 bases lay between the germline ends. The CDR3 consists of 15 residues. CDR3 residues: CASSPRRDRGYGYTF. The CDR3 DNA sequence: TGTGCCAGCAGCCCGAGGAGGGACCGCGGGTATGGCTACACCTTC.

The rearrangement joins TRBV18 to TRBJ1-4; D unresolved. Germline V CDR1 and CDR2: KGHSH, LQKENI. The CDR3 covers 12 residues. V lost 6 bases and J lost 8, with 10 bases in between. CDR3 coding DNA: TGTGCCAGCTCCAACGGGGAGGAAAAACTGTTTTTT. Its protein product is CASSNGEEKLFF.

The genes are TRBV20-1 and TRBJ2-1, with D unresolved. Germline values: CDR1 DFQATT, CDR2 SNEGSKA (reference sequence). Trimming cost V 6 bases and J 0 bases, with 18 bases left between them. This CDR3 is 16 amino acids long. In nucleotides, the CDR3 is TGCAGTGCGAAGCATCGGCTTACGAGCTCCTACAATGAGCAGTTCTTC. This sequence encodes CSAKHRLTSSYNEQFF.

There are a few counts of this clonotype. The chain is built from TRBV6-6 and TRBJ1-2, with D tentatively TRBD1 (5 bases). Deletions cut 2 bases from V and 3 bases from J, with 10 bases between. Per germline, CDR1 MNHNY and CDR2 SVGAGI (reference sequence). The CDR3 is 14 amino acids. The CDR3 spells CASSYRGPYYGYTF. The CDR3 bases are TGTGCCAGCAGTTACAGGGGACCATACTATGGCTACACCTTC.

This clonotype was counted only a few times. An end of the junction does not agree with germline; a read error may underlie this. The V call is TRBV27, the J call TRBJ2-7, with 8 nucleotides matching TRBD1. Per germline, CDR1 MNHEY and CDR2 SMNVEV (reference sequence). CDR3 length: 14 amino acids. CDR3 sequence (DNA): TGTGCCAGCCACTCCTCGGGGACAGGTCGCGAGCAATACTTC. It encodes CASHSSGTGREQYF.

This clonotype was seen more than once but under ten times. This sequence joins TRBV6-2 or TRBV6-3 and TRBJ2-4, with D possibly being TRBD2 (6 bases). The CDR3 runs to 16 residues. Germline V gene lookup returns CDR1 MNHEY and CDR2 SVGEGT. With 2 bases removed from V and 4 bases from J, the gap between germline ends came to 15 bases. The chain's CDR3 is CASSYGTSVAKNIQYF. As DNA, the CDR3 is TGTGCCAGCAGTTACGGGACTTCCGTTGCGAAAAACATTCAGTACTTC.

This clonotype was seen at least ten times. V gene TRBV30 combines with J gene TRBJ2-1; D gene unclear. Trimming took 0 bases from V and 6 from J, leaving 9 bases between them. Per the germline V gene, CDR1 is GTSNPN and CDR2 is SVGIG (reference sequence). The CDR3 extends over 13 amino acids. The CDR3 DNA reads TGTGCCTGGAGTGTACAGACTTTCAATGAGCAGTTCTTC. It specifies CAWSVQTFNEQFF.